The next 14 T cell receptor beta chains were all read from a single sample in a study of glioma-infiltrating T cells. TCR alpha and beta CDR3 regions were amplified from RNA using iRepertoire nested multiplex PCR. TCRdb recomputed calls from the multiplex PCR reads with MiXCR, one row per CDR3 protein. The sample comprises about 110,000 distinct CDR3 sequences, 25% of which are singletons, and roughly 30% rests with the top ten. What was sequenced was glioma tissue, nonneoplastic brain tissue, or PBMCs (not recorded which). These TCRs come from a human donor with low-grade glioma or glioblastoma, undergoing nonglioma brain surgery, or in good health (not recorded which).

The chain has TRBV29-1 and TRBJ1-1; unclear D gene. Germline CDR1 reads SQVTM; CDR2 reads ANQGSEA. V lost 6 bases and J lost 7, with 12 bases in between. CDR3 length: 11 residues. Here the CDR3 DNA reads TGCAGCGTCGTCCCAATGTTTGAAGCTTTCTTT. Translating gives CSVVPMFEAFF.

Concerning this clonotype itself: Relative to the germline gene, one junction end is altered; a read error may explain this. This CDR3 reads CIARDTGRGVEKLFF. CDR3 nucleotides: TGCATTGCTAGAGACACCGGGAGAGGGGTCGAAAAACTGTTTTTT. This chain links TRBV20-1 with TRBJ1-4, with a possible D match to TRBD1 (5 bases). Germline-derived CDR1 and CDR2 are DFQATT and SNEGSKA (reference sequence). This CDR3 is built from 15 residues.

Note on this clonotype: A much larger clone differs by one base, so this may be a read error. The chain recombines TRBV3-1 with TRBJ2-3; D not resolved. The CDR3 runs 12 residues. Per germline, CDR1 LGHDT and CDR2 YNNKEL (reference sequence). Trimming cost V 8 bases and J 8 bases, with 14 bases left between them. CDR3 coding DNA: TGTGCCAGCGCAAGCTTGGGGATTACGCAGTATTTT. This codes for CASASLGITQYF.

As for this clonotype: Possible read error: a much larger clone is one base away. This chain uses TRBV20-1 with TRBJ2-1; 12 nucleotides align to TRBD2. V lost 4 bases, J lost 1 base, and 8 bases stayed unmatched. CDR1 and CDR2 from the germline V gene are DFQATT and SNEGSKA (reference sequence). The CDR3 is made up of 17 amino acids. The CDR3 protein is CSATIVGLAGSYNEQFF. The CDR3 DNA reads as TGCAGTGCTACGATAGTTGGACTAGCGGGATCCTACAATGAGCAGTTCTTC.

This clonotype was recorded many times. DNA for the CDR3: TGTGCCAGCAGTTTGACAGGGGGATACAACTATGGCTACACCTTC. Protein sequence: CASSLTGGYNYGYTF. The V gene is TRBV6-1, the J gene TRBJ1-2; 9 bases are a match to TRBD1. Germline V lookup: CDR1 MNHNS, CDR2 SASEGT. J gave up 2 bases and V 5 bases, and 6 bases lay outside the gene matches. The CDR3 is made up of 15 amino acids.

The table lists this clonotype with many counts. The chain carries TRBV7-9 and TRBJ2-1; 7 bases match TRBD1. Losses at the gene ends were 6 bases for V and 14 bases for J; bases not matched to a gene: 10. From germline, CDR1 is SEHNR and CDR2 FQNEAQ (reference sequence). The CDR3 covers 12 residues. CDR3 loop: CASSFLQGSEFF. CDR3 bases: TGTGCCAGCAGTTTCCTACAGGGGTCGGAGTTCTTC.

This clonotype was seen many times. This rearrangement joins TRBV10-3 to TRBJ2-3; 10 nucleotides match TRBD2. Unmatched junction bases numbered 3, after V lost 4 bases and J lost 2 bases. This CDR3 contains 15 residues. The germline CDR1 and CDR2 sequences are ENHRY and SYGVKD. CDR3 sequence: CAISGTSGFTDTQYF. The CDR3 nucleotides are TGTGCCATCAGTGGGACTAGCGGTTTCACAGATACGCAGTATTTT.

This clonotype was counted ten times or more. The genes are TRBV19 and TRBJ2-3; 10 bases line up with TRBD1. The CDR3 sequence is 17 residues long. Germline V gene data show CDR1 as LNHDA and CDR2 as SQIVND (reference sequence). V lost 8 bases to trimming and J lost 5 bases; unmatched junction nucleotides: 16. Here the CDR3 reads CASFPAPGQGLLDTQYF. CDR3 sequence (DNA): TGTGCCAGTTTCCCCGCTCCGGGACAGGGGCTGTTAGATACGCAGTATTTT.

This clonotype was seen only once. The chain recombines TRBV6-2 or TRBV6-3 with TRBJ1-5; 8 bases map to TRBD1. This CDR3 is built from 15 residues. V was pared by 0 bases and J by 16 bases, with 14 bases of the junction left unmatched. CDR1 and CDR2 from the germline V gene are MNHEY and SVGEGT. As DNA, the CDR3 is TGTGCCAGCAGTTACTCTTCAGGGGGCCGACAGCTCCATCATTTT. Translating it yields CASSYSSGGRQLHHF.

Comments on this clonotype: Given a much more abundant clone one base away, this may be a read error. J is TRBJ2-7 and V is TRBV12-3 or TRBV12-4; unclear D gene. V shed 3 bases and J shed 6 bases, with 9 bases lying between them. The CDR3 has 12 residues. The CDR3 bases are TGTGCCAGCAGTTTCCCGTTCGGCGAGCAGTACTTC. It translates to CASSFPFGEQYF.

Details on this clonotype: A read error is possible here, since a much larger clone lies one base away. V and J are TRBV13 and TRBJ2-7; D gene unclear. Trimming shortened V by 5 bases and J by 3 bases, and 11 bases separated the two germline ends. CDR3 length: 13 residues. CDR1 and CDR2 (germline): PRHDT, FYEKMQ (reference sequence). CDR3 in amino acids: CASSTRTVYEQYF. The CDR3 DNA follows: TGTGCCAGCAGCACCCGGACGGTCTACGAGCAGTACTTC.

On this clonotype itself: A much larger clone lies one base from this, so it may be a read error. The V gene is TRBV29-1, the J gene TRBJ1-2, with a tentative D call TRBD1 (5 bases). Germline CDR1 is SQVTM and CDR2 is ANQGSEA. The CDR3 runs 14 residues. The CDR3 region is CSVDGQPPDHGYSF. CDR3 nucleotide sequence: TGCAGCGTGGACGGACAACCCCCCGACCATGGCTACAGCTTC.

As regards this clonotype: One end of the junction does not line up with germline, which may come from a read error. This sequence joins TRBV6-2 or TRBV6-3 and TRBJ2-1, with 10 positions matching TRBD2. Germline-derived CDR1 and CDR2 are MNHEY and SVGEGT. This CDR3 has 16 residues. The CDR3 is CASSDRGLAEYNEQFF. CDR3 sequence (DNA): TGTGCTAGCAGTGACCGCGGACTAGCGGAGTACAATGAGCAGTTCTTC.

Ten or more counts support this clonotype. The chain recombines TRBV5-4 with TRBJ1-6; 7 nucleotides line up with TRBD1. CDR1 is SGHNT and CDR2 is YYREEE in the germline V gene (reference sequence). Trimming removed 0 bases from V and 9 bases from J; junction bases left unmatched: 3. The CDR3 has 14 amino acids. The CDR3: CASSLDRGASPLHF. CDR3 nucleotide sequence: TGTGCCAGCAGCTTGGACAGGGGAGCTTCACCCCTCCACTTT.